The present entry profiles one TCR beta chain with its context. These data belong to a study of blood T cell repertoires in COVID-19. Here immunoSEQ multiplex PCR was the method, and the copy in TCRdb shows in-frame clones only, minus some. Here the sample spans around 160,000 clones, 70% to 90% being singletons. Enrollees, about 18 to 100 years old, lived in 20 to 25 US areas. In germline, CDR1 is MDHEN, CDR2 SYDVKM. The CDR3 totals 15 residues. Between the trimmed V and J ends, which lost 2 bases and 6 bases, there was a span of 13 bases. Sequencing was performed on PBMCs or T cells enriched from blood (not recorded which). This chain links TRBV28 with TRBJ2-2; D is perhaps TRBD1 (6 bases). The sequence derives from a woman aged 30 to 39 with acute COVID-19. DNA of the CDR3: TGTGCCAGCAGTTTAAACAGGGTCGTATCCGGGGAGCTGTTTTTT. This gives the protein CASSLNRVVSGELFF.